This TCR beta chain is drawn from a study of regulatory T cells in long-lasting Graves disease. Study-wide results and limits: Researchers examined only peripheral blood and not thyroid tissue.

The germline V gene encodes CDR1 LGHDT and CDR2 YNNKEL (reference sequence). V shed 3 bases, J shed 7 bases, and the junction held 20 bases outside the gene matches. CDR3 length equals 18 residues. Sequencing libraries for TCR beta were prepared with iRepertoire HTBI primers and Arm-PCR of CDR3 regions. TCRdb re-called the multiplex PCR reads with MiXCR, one entry per CDR3 protein. This table holds about 660,000 distinct CDR3 sequences, around 30% found once. This clonotype was seen only a few times. Its cognate antigen is unknown. Noted time point: persistent/refractory GD, antithyroid drugs over 5 years with positive TRAb. The TCR library was prepared using RNA isolated from PBMCs.

Here the sequenced sample was peripheral blood mononuclear cells (PBMCs), taken when the disease was refractory, from a patient treated with antithyroid drugs. V is TRBV3-1 and J is TRBJ2-7; 8 nucleotides match TRBD2. The receptor's source is a female donor with Graves disease. CDR3 sequence reads: CASSQRPQLADRTGEQYF. The CDR3 coding sequence is TGTGCCAGCAGCCAGCGCCCCCAACTAGCGGACCGAACGGGAGAGCAGTACTTC.